This T cell receptor beta chain was recorded in a study of T-cell memory formation after mild COVID-19. V was trimmed by 1 base and J by 11 bases, leaving 14 bases between them. CDR3 size: 14 residues. Germline values: CDR1 KGHDR, CDR2 SFDVKD. TCRdb independently ran MiXCR on the 5' RACE reads; one entry per CDR3 protein. The sample records around 130,000 distinct CDR3 sequences, roughly 15% being singletons. This clonotype was observed a handful of times. The TCR sequence derives from an adult woman who had mild COVID-19 (a few samples of this study predate the infection). Cell type and time point are not known. Sequenced input: PBMCs or a T cell subset sorted from them (not recorded which). V usage is TRBV24-1 and J usage is TRBJ1-5, with TRBD1 as a possible D gene (6 bases). The CDR3 reads CATSDFGTPVAQHF. The DNA for the CDR3 is TGTGCCACCAGTGATTTCGGGACACCTGTTGCCCAGCATTTT.